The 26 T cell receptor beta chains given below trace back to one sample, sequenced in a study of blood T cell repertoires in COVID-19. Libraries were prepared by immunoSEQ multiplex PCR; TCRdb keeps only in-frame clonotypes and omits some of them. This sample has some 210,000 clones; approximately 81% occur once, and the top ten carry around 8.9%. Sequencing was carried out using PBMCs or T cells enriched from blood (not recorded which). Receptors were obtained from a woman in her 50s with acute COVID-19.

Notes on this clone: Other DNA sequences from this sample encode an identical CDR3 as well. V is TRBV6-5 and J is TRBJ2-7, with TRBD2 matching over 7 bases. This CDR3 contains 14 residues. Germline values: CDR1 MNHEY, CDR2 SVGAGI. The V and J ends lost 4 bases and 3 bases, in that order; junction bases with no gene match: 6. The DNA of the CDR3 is TGTGCCAGCAGTTCGGGAGCGGGGAGCTACGAGCAGTACTTC. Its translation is CASSSGAGSYEQYF.

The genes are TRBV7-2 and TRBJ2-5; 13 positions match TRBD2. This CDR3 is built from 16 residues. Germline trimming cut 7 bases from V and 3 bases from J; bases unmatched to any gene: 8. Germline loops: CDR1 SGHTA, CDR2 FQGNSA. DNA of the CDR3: TGTGCCAGCACTAACAATGGACTAGCGGGGGAAGAGACCCAGTACTTC. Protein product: CASTNNGLAGEETQYF.

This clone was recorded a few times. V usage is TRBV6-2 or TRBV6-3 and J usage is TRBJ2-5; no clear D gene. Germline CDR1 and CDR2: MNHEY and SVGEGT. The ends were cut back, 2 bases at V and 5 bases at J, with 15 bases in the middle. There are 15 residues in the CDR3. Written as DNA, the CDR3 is TGTGCCAGCAGTTACCCGAAGAGTGCACAGGAGACCCAGTACTTC. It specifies CASSYPKSAQETQYF.

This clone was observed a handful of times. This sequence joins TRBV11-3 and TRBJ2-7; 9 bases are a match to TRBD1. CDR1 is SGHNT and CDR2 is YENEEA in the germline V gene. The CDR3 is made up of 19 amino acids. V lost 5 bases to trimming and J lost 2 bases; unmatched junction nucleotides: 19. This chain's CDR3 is CASSVFLTPGTGYAYEQYF. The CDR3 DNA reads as TGTGCCAGCAGCGTTTTCCTTACGCCCGGGACAGGGTACGCCTACGAGCAGTACTTC.

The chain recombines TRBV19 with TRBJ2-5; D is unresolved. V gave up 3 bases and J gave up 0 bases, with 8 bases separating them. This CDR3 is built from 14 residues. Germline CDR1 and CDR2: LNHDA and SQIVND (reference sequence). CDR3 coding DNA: TGTGCCAGTAGTATCTGGGCGCACCAAGAGACCCAGTACTTC. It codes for CASSIWAHQETQYF.

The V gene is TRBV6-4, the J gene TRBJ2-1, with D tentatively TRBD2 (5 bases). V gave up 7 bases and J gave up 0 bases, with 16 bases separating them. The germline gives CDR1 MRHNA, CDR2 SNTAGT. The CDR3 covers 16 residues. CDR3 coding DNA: TGTGCCAGCAATAGGGAAAGCGGAAGCTCCTACAATGAGCAGTTCTTC. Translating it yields CASNRESGSSYNEQFF.

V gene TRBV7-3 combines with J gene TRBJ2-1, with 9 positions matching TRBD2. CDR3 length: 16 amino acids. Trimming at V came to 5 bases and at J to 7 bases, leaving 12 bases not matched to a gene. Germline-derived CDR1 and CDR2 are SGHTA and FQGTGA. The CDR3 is CASSLRLAANVNEQFF. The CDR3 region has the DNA TGTGCCAGCAGCCTAAGACTAGCGGCGAACGTTAATGAGCAGTTCTTC. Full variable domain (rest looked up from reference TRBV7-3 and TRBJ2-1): GAGVSQTPSNKVTEKGKYVELRCDPISGHTALYWYRQSLGQGPEFLIYFQGTGAADDSGLPNDRFFAVRPEGSVSTLKIQRTERGDSAVYLCASSLRLAANVNEQFFGPGTRLTVL.

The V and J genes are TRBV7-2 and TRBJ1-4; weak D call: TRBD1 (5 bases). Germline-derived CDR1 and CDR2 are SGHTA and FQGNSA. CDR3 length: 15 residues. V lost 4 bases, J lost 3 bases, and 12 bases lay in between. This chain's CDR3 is CASSSPGGANEKLFF. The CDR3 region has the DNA TGTGCCAGCAGCTCCCCGGGAGGGGCTAATGAAAAACTGTTTTTT.

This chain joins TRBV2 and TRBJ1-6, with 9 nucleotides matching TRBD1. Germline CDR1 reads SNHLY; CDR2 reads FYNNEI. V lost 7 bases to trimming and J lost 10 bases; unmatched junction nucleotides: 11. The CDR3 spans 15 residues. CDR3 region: CASNRDRAFVSPLHF. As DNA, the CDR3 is TGTGCCAGCAACCGGGACAGGGCTTTCGTCTCACCCCTCCACTTT.

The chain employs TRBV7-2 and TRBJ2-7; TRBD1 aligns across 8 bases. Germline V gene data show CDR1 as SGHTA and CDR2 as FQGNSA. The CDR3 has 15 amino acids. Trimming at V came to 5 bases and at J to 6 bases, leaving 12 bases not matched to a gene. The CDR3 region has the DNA TGTGCCAGCAGCAACCCGACAGGGGCCTTGATCGAGCAGTACTTC. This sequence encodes CASSNPTGALIEQYF.

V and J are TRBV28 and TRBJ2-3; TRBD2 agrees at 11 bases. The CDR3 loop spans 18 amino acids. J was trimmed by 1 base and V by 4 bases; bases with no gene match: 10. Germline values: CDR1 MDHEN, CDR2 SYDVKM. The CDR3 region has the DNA TGTGCCAGCAGTTCTTCCGGGACTAGCGGTTCTCGCACAGATACGCAGTATTTT. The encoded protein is CASSSSGTSGSRTDTQYF.

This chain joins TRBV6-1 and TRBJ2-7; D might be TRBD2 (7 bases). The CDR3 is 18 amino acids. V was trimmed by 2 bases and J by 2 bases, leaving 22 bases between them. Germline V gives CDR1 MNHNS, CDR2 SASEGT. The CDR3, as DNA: TGTGCCAGCAGTGAACGGAGGCCGGCGGGGAGGGGGACCTACGAGCAGTACTTC. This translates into CASSERRPAGRGTYEQYF.

CDR3 sequence: CSVESEKRGYTF. The DNA of the CDR3 is TGCAGCGTTGAGTCCGAGAAGCGTGGCTACACCTTC. The chain employs TRBV29-1 and TRBJ1-2; D not resolved. This CDR3 has 12 residues. Trimming took off 3 bases at V and 7 bases at J, with 12 bases between the two ends. Germline CDR1 is SQVTM and CDR2 is ANQGSEA. Looking up the rest from reference TRBV29-1 and TRBJ1-2 gives the full variable domain: SAVISQKPSRDICQRGTSLTIQCQVDSQVTMMFWYRQQPGQSLTLIATANQGSEATYESGFVIDKFPISRPNLTFSTLTVSNMSPEDSSIYLCSVESEKRGYTFGSGTRLTVV.

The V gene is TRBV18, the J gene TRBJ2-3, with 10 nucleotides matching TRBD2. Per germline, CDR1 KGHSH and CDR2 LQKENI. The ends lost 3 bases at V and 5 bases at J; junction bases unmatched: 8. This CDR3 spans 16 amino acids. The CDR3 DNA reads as TGTGCCAGCTCACCCGCAGCGGGAGGGCCGTTAGATACGCAGTATTTT. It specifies CASSPAAGGPLDTQYF.

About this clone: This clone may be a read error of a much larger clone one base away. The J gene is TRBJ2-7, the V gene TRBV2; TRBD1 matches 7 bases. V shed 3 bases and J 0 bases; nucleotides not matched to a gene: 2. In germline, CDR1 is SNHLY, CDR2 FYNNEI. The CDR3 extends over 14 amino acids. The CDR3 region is CASSEGDSSYEQYF. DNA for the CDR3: TGTGCCAGCAGTGAGGGGGACAGCTCCTACGAGCAGTACTTC. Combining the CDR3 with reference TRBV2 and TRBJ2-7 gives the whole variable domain EPEVTQTPSHQVTQMGQEVILRCVPISNHLYFYWYRQILGQKVEFLVSFYNNEISEKSEIFDDQFSVERPDGSNFTLKIRSTKLEDSAMYFCASSEGDSSYEQYFGPGTRLTVT.

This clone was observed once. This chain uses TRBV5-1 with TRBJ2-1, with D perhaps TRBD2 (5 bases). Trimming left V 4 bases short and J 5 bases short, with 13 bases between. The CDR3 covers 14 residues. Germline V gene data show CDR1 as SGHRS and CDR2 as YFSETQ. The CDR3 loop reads CASSKRPGNNEQFF. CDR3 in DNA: TGCGCCAGCAGCAAGAGGCCCGGGAACAATGAGCAGTTCTTC.

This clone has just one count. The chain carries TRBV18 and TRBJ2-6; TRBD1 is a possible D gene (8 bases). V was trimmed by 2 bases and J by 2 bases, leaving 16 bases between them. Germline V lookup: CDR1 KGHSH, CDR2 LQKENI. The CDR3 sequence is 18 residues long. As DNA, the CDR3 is TGTGCCAGCTCACCAGCGAGGACAGGGAGGGCTGGGGCCAACGTCCTGACTTTC. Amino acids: CASSPARTGRAGANVLTF.

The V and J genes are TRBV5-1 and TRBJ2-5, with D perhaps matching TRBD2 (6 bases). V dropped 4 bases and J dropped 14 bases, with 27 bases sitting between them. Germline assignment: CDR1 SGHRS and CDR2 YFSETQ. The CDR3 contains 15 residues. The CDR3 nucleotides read TGCGCCAGCAGCCTGGGCGGGACGATGCAAGAGACCGGCTACTTC. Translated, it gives CASSLGGTMQETGYF.

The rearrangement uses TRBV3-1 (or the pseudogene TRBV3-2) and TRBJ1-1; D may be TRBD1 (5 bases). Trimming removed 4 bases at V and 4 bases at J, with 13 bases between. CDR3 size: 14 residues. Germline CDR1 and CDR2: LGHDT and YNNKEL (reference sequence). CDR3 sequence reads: CASSPGLGGTEAFF. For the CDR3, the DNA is TGTGCCAGCAGCCCCGGACTCGGGGGCACTGAAGCTTTCTTT.

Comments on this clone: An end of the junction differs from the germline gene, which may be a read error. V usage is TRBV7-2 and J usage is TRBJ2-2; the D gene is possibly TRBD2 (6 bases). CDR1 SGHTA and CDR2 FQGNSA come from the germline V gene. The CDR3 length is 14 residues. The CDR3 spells CASRDWGNTGELFF. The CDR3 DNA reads TGTGCCAGTAGGGACTGGGGGAACACGGGGGAGCTGTTTTTT.

CDR3 loop: CASTPPGGAGAQDGELFF. The CDR3 bases are TGTGCCAGCACTCCCCCCGGGGGCGCGGGAGCCCAAGACGGGGAGCTGTTTTTT. This chain joins TRBV9 and TRBJ2-2; D possibly corresponds to TRBD2 (7 bases). From germline, CDR1 is SGDLS and CDR2 YYNGEE. The CDR3 covers 18 residues. Trimming stripped 6 bases from V and 7 bases from J, with 28 bases between.

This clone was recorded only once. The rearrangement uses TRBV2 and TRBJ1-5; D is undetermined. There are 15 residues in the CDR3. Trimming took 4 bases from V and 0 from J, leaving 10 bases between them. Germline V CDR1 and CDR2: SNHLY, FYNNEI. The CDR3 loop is CASSGPGGSNQPQHF. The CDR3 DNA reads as TGTGCCAGCAGTGGACCGGGTGGTAGCAATCAGCCCCAGCATTTT.

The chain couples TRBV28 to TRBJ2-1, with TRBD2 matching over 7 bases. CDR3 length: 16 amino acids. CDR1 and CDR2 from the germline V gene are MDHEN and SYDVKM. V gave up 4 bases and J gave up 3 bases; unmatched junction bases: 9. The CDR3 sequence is CASSSPIAGIYNEQFF. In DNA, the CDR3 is TGTGCCAGCAGTTCCCCGATAGCGGGTATCTACAATGAGCAGTTCTTC.

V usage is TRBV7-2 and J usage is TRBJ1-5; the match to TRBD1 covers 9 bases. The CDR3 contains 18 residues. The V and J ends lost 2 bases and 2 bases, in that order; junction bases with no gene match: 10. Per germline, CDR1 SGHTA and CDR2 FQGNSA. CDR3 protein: CASSLWDRALDGNQPQHF. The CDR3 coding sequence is TGTGCCAGCAGCTTATGGGACAGGGCCCTAGATGGCAATCAGCCCCAGCATTTT.

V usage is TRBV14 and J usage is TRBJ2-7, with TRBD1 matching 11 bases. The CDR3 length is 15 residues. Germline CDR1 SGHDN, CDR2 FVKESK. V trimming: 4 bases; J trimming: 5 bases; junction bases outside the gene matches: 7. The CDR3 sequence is CASSRLGQGANEQYF. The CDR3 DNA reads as TGTGCCAGCAGCCGATTAGGACAGGGGGCCAACGAGCAGTACTTC.

DNA of the CDR3: TGCGCCAGCAGCTTGGGGTCAGTCAACTACGAGCAGTACTTC. This translates into CASSLGSVNYEQYF. This chain uses TRBV5-1 with TRBJ2-7; D ambiguous. Looked up from germline, CDR1 is SGHRS and CDR2 is YFSETQ. The CDR3 spans 14 residues. Trimming removed 0 bases at V and 3 bases at J, with 10 bases between.